Listed below are T cell receptor beta chains from one sample, sequenced in a study of cytomegalovirus exposure and HLA in healthy donors. The method was immunoSEQ multiplex PCR; TCRdb's version includes in-frame clones alone and lacks a portion of them. In the table there are 150,000 to 200,000 clones, around four fifths of which are singletons. Sequenced: PBMCs. These receptors originate from a woman younger than 45 in good health and CMV-seronegative. Each CDR3 is given with its conserved first and last residue. The D gene is left open where the match is weak. Size is stated for part of the rows, as once, few or many counts, or as a class when the clone is expanded.

V,J,D,size,DNA,CDR3
TRBV29-1,TRBJ2-5,.,.,TGCAGCGTTGCGTATAGGGGGGAGACCCAGTACTTC,CSVAYRGETQYF
TRBV6-1,TRBJ2-5,TRBD2,.,TGTGCCAGCAGTGGAGGAGCGGGGGGGAACCCCCAAGAGACCCAGTACTTC,CASSGGAGGNPQETQYF
TRBV7-3,TRBJ2-2,.,.,TGTGCCAGCAGCCCGGGTGGCGGGGAGCTGTTTTTT,CASSPGGGELFF
TRBV18,TRBJ2-3,TRBD1,.,TGTGCCAGCTCACCACCGGGACAGGGGGTGCGTGATACGCAGTATTTT,CASSPPGQGVRDTQYF
TRBV28,TRBJ1-4,.,few,TGTGCCAGCAGCCCCCCCGGGGATTGGTCTAATGAAAAACTGTTTTTT,CASSPPGDWSNEKLFF
TRBV2,TRBJ2-7,TRBD1,.,TGTGCCAGCAGTCCGCAGGGGGCCTCGGACTACGAGCAGTACTTC,CASSPQGASDYEQYF
TRBV30,TRBJ1-1,.,.,TGTGCCTGGAGTGTACTAAGGTTGGGCACTGAAGCTTTCTTT,CAWSVLRLGTEAFF
TRBV9,TRBJ1-1,.,.,TGTGCCAGCAGCCCCCTACGGGTAACGAGCACTGAAGCTTTCTTT,CASSPLRVTSTEAFF
TRBV15,TRBJ1-1,.,.,TGTGCCACCAGCGTCCAGTTGAACACTGAAGCTTTCTTT,CATSVQLNTEAFF
TRBV2,TRBJ2-1,TRBD2,.,TGTGCCAGTAGGGGCGGGGGGGGTTACAATGAGCAGTTCTTC,CASRGGGGYNEQFF
TRBV25-1,TRBJ1-2,.,.,TGTGCCAGCAGTGCTTCAGAAGCTAACTATGGCTACACCTTC,CASSASEANYGYTF
TRBV19,TRBJ1-1,.,once,TGTGCCAGTAGTAGGCAGGGTCGGACTGAAGCTTTCTTT,CASSRQGRTEAFF
TRBV6-1,TRBJ1-1,.,.,TGTGCCAGCAGTTTCCAAGACGGGGAGGCTTTCTTT,CASSFQDGEAFF
TRBV29-1,TRBJ2-7,TRBD1,.,TGCAGCGTTGAAGATCGGACAGGCTCCTACGAGCAGTACTTC,CSVEDRTGSYEQYF
TRBV14,TRBJ1-1,.,few,TGTGCCAGCAGCTTTTCGGGACTCACTGAAGCTTTCTTT,CASSFSGLTEAFF
TRBV7-9,TRBJ1-1,.,once,TGTGCCAGCAGCTTAGATGGCGGAGGCACTGAAGCTTTCTTT,CASSLDGGGTEAFF
TRBV5-6,TRBJ1-2,TRBD1,.,TGTGCCAGCAGCTTCCGACCACGGACAGGGGATAACTATGGCTACACCTTC,CASSFRPRTGDNYGYTF
TRBV5-4,TRBJ2-7,TRBD1,.,TGTGCCAGCAGCTTATCGGGACAGAGCTCCTACGAGCAGTACTTC,CASSLSGQSSYEQYF
TRBV9,TRBJ2-3,.,.,TGTGCCAGCAGCGTATACGGGTCAGATACGCAGTATTTT,CASSVYGSDTQYF
TRBV4-1,TRBJ1-2,TRBD1,.,TGCGCCAGCAGACGGACAGGGTCGGGAGGCTACACCTTC,CASRRTGSGGYTF
TRBV7-3,TRBJ2-7,TRBD1,.,TGTGCCAGCAAACCATTGGGACAGCGAAAGGAGCAGTACTTC,CASKPLGQRKEQYF
TRBV18,TRBJ1-2,TRBD1,.,TGTGCCAGCTCACCCGCCGGGACAGGGGATATTGGCTACACCTTC,CASSPAGTGDIGYTF
TRBV5-1,TRBJ2-7,TRBD2,.,TGCGCCAGCAGCTTTACAACTAGCGGGCTAAACTACGAGCAGTACTTC,CASSFTTSGLNYEQYF
TRBV15,TRBJ1-2,TRBD1,.,TGTGCCACCAGTTCGGGACCGGGACAGGGAAGAGATGGCTACACCTTC,CATSSGPGQGRDGYTF
TRBV28,TRBJ1-2,.,.,TGTGCCAGCAGTTTACGGGGGATCTATGGCTACACCTTC,CASSLRGIYGYTF
TRBV5-1,TRBJ2-7,TRBD1,few,TGCGCCAGCACCACAGGGGGGAGCTCCTACGAGCAGTACTTC,CASTTGGSSYEQYF
TRBV18,TRBJ1-1,.,.,TGTGCCAGCTCACCACTAAGTCGGGAGTCTGAAGCTTTCTTT,CASSPLSRESEAFF
TRBV6-5,TRBJ1-5,.,.,TGTGCCAGCAGTTACTCTTCAGGGCATCAGCCCCAGCATTTT,CASSYSSGHQPQHF
TRBV23-1,TRBJ1-2,TRBD1,.,TGCGCCGCCGGGAACAGGGGGACAAGCTACACCTTC,CAAGNRGTSYTF